A selection of T cell receptor beta chains follows, all from one sample in a study of beta chain features in type 1 diabetes. Here immunoSEQ multiplex PCR was the method, and the copy in TCRdb shows in-frame clones only, minus some. The sample includes about 160,000 clones, roughly 59% seen only once; the top ten take under 0.1%. The specimen sequenced was naive CD4+ T cells from blood. These receptors were collected from a man aged 25-45 years with type 1 diabetes. Both conserved end residues are part of each CDR3. The D gene is left open where the match is weak. Part of the rows lack a size; the others show once, few, many or a class for expanded clones.

V gene: TRBV19; J gene: TRBJ2-3; clone size: -; D gene: -; CDR3 DNA: TGTGCCAGTAGTATTAGGGCCGTAGATACGCAGTATTTT; CDR3 protein: CASSIRAVDTQYF
V gene: TRBV7-9; J gene: TRBJ1-2; clone size: few; D gene: -; CDR3 DNA: TGTGCCAGCAGCTTAACGGCGCTCTATGGCTACACCTTC; CDR3 protein: CASSLTALYGYTF
V gene: TRBV28; J gene: TRBJ2-3; clone size: once; D gene: -; CDR3 DNA: TGTGCCAGCAGTTTAGCTGCAGATACGCAGTATTTT; CDR3 protein: CASSLAADTQYF
V gene: TRBV25-1; J gene: TRBJ1-1; clone size: -; D gene: -; CDR3 DNA: TGTGCCAGCAGTGACAGGGGAAGGGGCCCCACGGAAGCTTTCTTT; CDR3 protein: CASSDRGRGPTEAFF
V gene: TRBV11-2; J gene: TRBJ2-3; clone size: -; D gene: -; CDR3 DNA: TGTGCCAGCAGCCAGGGGGGGGCAGATACGCAGTATTTT; CDR3 protein: CASSQGGADTQYF
V gene: TRBV29-1; J gene: TRBJ1-3; clone size: -; D gene: TRBD1; CDR3 DNA: TGCAGCGTTGCTCAGTCCGGGACAGATGATTTCACCATATATTTT; CDR3 protein: CSVAQSGTDDFTIYF
V gene: TRBV19; J gene: TRBJ2-7; clone size: -; D gene: -; CDR3 DNA: TGTGCCAGTACCCCGCGGGGCAGGGGGTCCTACGAGCAGTACTTC; CDR3 protein: CASTPRGRGSYEQYF
V gene: TRBV28; J gene: TRBJ1-1; clone size: -; D gene: TRBD1; CDR3 DNA: TGTGCCAGCAGAGGGACAGGGCCCACTGAAGCTTTCTTT; CDR3 protein: CASRGTGPTEAFF
V gene: TRBV10-3; J gene: TRBJ1-1; clone size: -; D gene: -; CDR3 DNA: TGTGCCATCAGTGCGGGACCTAGGGCTTTCTTT; CDR3 protein: CAISAGPRAFF
V gene: TRBV7-2; J gene: TRBJ2-1; clone size: -; D gene: -; CDR3 DNA: TGTGCCAGCAGCTTAGCAGGGCACAATGAGCAGTTCTTC; CDR3 protein: CASSLAGHNEQFF
V gene: TRBV10-3; J gene: TRBJ2-5; clone size: -; D gene: -; CDR3 DNA: TGTGCCATCACTGCAAGACAGTGGGGAGAGACCCAGTACTTC; CDR3 protein: CAITARQWGETQYF
V gene: TRBV7-2; J gene: TRBJ1-1; clone size: few; D gene: -; CDR3 DNA: TGTGCCAGCAGCTTAGCTGGCACCCTTGAAGCTTTCTTT; CDR3 protein: CASSLAGTLEAFF
V gene: TRBV28; J gene: TRBJ2-3; clone size: -; D gene: -; CDR3 DNA: TGTGCCAGCAGTCTGAACAGGGATGGGCGCAATACGCAGTATTTT; CDR3 protein: CASSLNRDGRNTQYF
V gene: TRBV29-1; J gene: TRBJ2-7; clone size: -; D gene: -; CDR3 DNA: TGCAGCGCAGCGCAGATAGGCCAATCGAGAGAGCAGTACTTC; CDR3 protein: CSAAQIGQSREQYF
V gene: TRBV30; J gene: TRBJ2-4; clone size: once; D gene: -; CDR3 DNA: TGTGCCTGGAGTGTGACAGGCGCCAAAAACATTCAGTACTTC; CDR3 protein: CAWSVTGAKNIQYF
V gene: TRBV7-2; J gene: TRBJ2-3; clone size: -; D gene: TRBD2; CDR3 DNA: TGTGCCAGCAGGGCGGGACTAGCTCTGACAGATACGCAGTATTTT; CDR3 protein: CASRAGLALTDTQYF
V gene: TRBV20-1; J gene: TRBJ1-1; clone size: few; D gene: -; CDR3 DNA: TGCAGTGTTCGGAAGAACACTGAAGCTTTCTTT; CDR3 protein: CSVRKNTEAFF
V gene: TRBV29-1; J gene: TRBJ1-1; clone size: -; D gene: -; CDR3 DNA: TGCAGCGTTGGAACAGGGCACACTGAAGCTTTCTTT; CDR3 protein: CSVGTGHTEAFF
V gene: TRBV7-9; J gene: TRBJ2-5; clone size: few; D gene: -; CDR3 DNA: TGTGCCAGCAGCGGGACTTCTGTAGAGACCCAGTACTTC; CDR3 protein: CASSGTSVETQYF
V gene: TRBV6-6; J gene: TRBJ2-3; clone size: -; D gene: -; CDR3 DNA: TGTGCCAGCAGTTGGGCGGGAATGGTAGATACGCAGTATTTT; CDR3 protein: CASSWAGMVDTQYF
V gene: TRBV25-1; J gene: TRBJ2-3; clone size: few; D gene: -; CDR3 DNA: TGTGCCAGCAGTGAGTCAGGGGGCACAGATACGCAGTATTTT; CDR3 protein: CASSESGGTDTQYF
V gene: TRBV7-9; J gene: TRBJ2-5; clone size: -; D gene: TRBD1; CDR3 DNA: TGTGCCAGCAGCTTGCGACAGGGCGGTGGAGAGACCCAGTACTTC; CDR3 protein: CASSLRQGGGETQYF
V gene: TRBV7-2; J gene: TRBJ1-5; clone size: -; D gene: TRBD1; CDR3 DNA: TGTGCCAGCAGCTCATGGGACAGGGGCAATCAGCCCCAGCATTTT; CDR3 protein: CASSSWDRGNQPQHF
V gene: TRBV7-7; J gene: TRBJ2-5; clone size: -; D gene: -; CDR3 DNA: TGTGCCAGCAGCTTAGTAACCTCCGGGACACCGAACGAAGAGACCCAGTACTTC; CDR3 protein: CASSLVTSGTPNEETQYF
V gene: TRBV29-1; J gene: TRBJ2-5; clone size: -; D gene: -; CDR3 DNA: TGCAGCGCTGGCGCAGGGGCCCAAGAGACCCAGTACTTC; CDR3 protein: CSAGAGAQETQYF
V gene: TRBV30; J gene: TRBJ1-4; clone size: -; D gene: -; CDR3 DNA: TGTGCCTGGAGCCTACAGACAGCCCGATTTAATGAAAAACTGTTTTTT; CDR3 protein: CAWSLQTARFNEKLFF
V gene: TRBV29-1; J gene: TRBJ2-3; clone size: -; D gene: -; CDR3 DNA: TGCAGCGTTGACGGTGGCTTCCGAAACACCACAGATACGCAGTATTTT; CDR3 protein: CSVDGGFRNTTDTQYF
V gene: TRBV7-9; J gene: TRBJ2-5; clone size: -; D gene: -; CDR3 DNA: TGTGCCAGCAGCCCAAGTAGGAGGGGGGAGACCCAGTACTTC; CDR3 protein: CASSPSRRGETQYF
V gene: TRBV9; J gene: TRBJ1-1; clone size: -; D gene: -; CDR3 DNA: TGTGCCAGCGGAAGGGGCGCCCGGTGGGACACTGAAGCTTTCTTT; CDR3 protein: CASGRGARWDTEAFF
V gene: TRBV19; J gene: TRBJ1-2; clone size: -; D gene: -; CDR3 DNA: TGTGCCAGTAGGCGGGAACCTAACTATGGCTACACCTTC; CDR3 protein: CASRREPNYGYTF
V gene: TRBV6-5; J gene: TRBJ2-5; clone size: -; D gene: -; CDR3 DNA: TGTGCCAGCAGCTCTGGTGCGGGGGCACGCGAGACCCAGTACTTC; CDR3 protein: CASSSGAGARETQYF
V gene: TRBV29-1; J gene: TRBJ2-7; clone size: -; D gene: -; CDR3 DNA: TGCAGCGTTGTAGGGGGAACCTACGAGCAGTACTTC; CDR3 protein: CSVVGGTYEQYF
V gene: TRBV5-1; J gene: TRBJ2-5; clone size: few; D gene: TRBD1; CDR3 DNA: TGCGCCAGCAGCAGATTAGTAGACAGGGTGGAGACCCAGTACTTC; CDR3 protein: CASSRLVDRVETQYF
V gene: TRBV27; J gene: TRBJ1-6; clone size: few; D gene: -; CDR3 DNA: TGTGCCAGCAGTTTAAGGGCTGGGTTCATTTCACCCCTCCACTTT; CDR3 protein: CASSLRAGFISPLHF
V gene: TRBV4-3; J gene: TRBJ2-7; clone size: -; D gene: -; CDR3 DNA: TGCGCCAGCAGCCAAGATCAGGGCAGACGGTACGAGCAGTACTTC; CDR3 protein: CASSQDQGRRYEQYF
V gene: TRBV30; J gene: TRBJ1-4; clone size: -; D gene: -; CDR3 DNA: TGTGCCTCCTCGCATGCAACTAATGAAAAACTGTTTTTT; CDR3 protein: CASSHATNEKLFF
V gene: TRBV29-1; J gene: TRBJ2-7; clone size: few; D gene: -; CDR3 DNA: TGCAGCGTTGGACAGGAATTCTACGAGCAGTACTTC; CDR3 protein: CSVGQEFYEQYF
V gene: TRBV11-2; J gene: TRBJ2-5; clone size: -; D gene: TRBD1; CDR3 DNA: TGTGCCAGCAGTCCGGACAGGGTTGGTAGGGAGACCCAGTACTTC; CDR3 protein: CASSPDRVGRETQYF
V gene: TRBV11-3; J gene: TRBJ2-5; clone size: -; D gene: TRBD2; CDR3 DNA: TGTGCCAGCAGCCTCGGAACACTAGCGGGGGGCCAGGAGACCCAGTACTTC; CDR3 protein: CASSLGTLAGGQETQYF
V gene: TRBV2; J gene: TRBJ2-5; clone size: once; D gene: TRBD2; CDR3 DNA: TGTGCCAGCATAGCGGGGGCCGACGGAGAGACCCAGTACTTC; CDR3 protein: CASIAGADGETQYF
V gene: TRBV12-5; J gene: TRBJ1-6; clone size: -; D gene: TRBD1; CDR3 DNA: TGTGCTAGTGGTTTTGGACAGGGCCTTGGGGATTCACCCCTCCACTTT; CDR3 protein: CASGFGQGLGDSPLHF
V gene: TRBV4-3; J gene: TRBJ2-7; clone size: -; D gene: -; CDR3 DNA: TGCGCCAGCAGCCAAGATACGGGGTCGAGGTACGAGCAGTACTTC; CDR3 protein: CASSQDTGSRYEQYF
V gene: TRBV6-5; J gene: TRBJ2-7; clone size: -; D gene: TRBD2; CDR3 DNA: TGTGCCAGCAGTTACGGACTAGCGGGGTCCTCCTACGAGCAGTACTTC; CDR3 protein: CASSYGLAGSSYEQYF
V gene: TRBV30; J gene: TRBJ1-2; clone size: few; D gene: TRBD1; CDR3 DNA: TGTGCCTGGAGTGCGGACAGGGGAGGCGGCTACACCTTC; CDR3 protein: CAWSADRGGGYTF
V gene: TRBV29-1; J gene: TRBJ1-4; clone size: few; D gene: -; CDR3 DNA: TGCAGCGTTGTTGACGAAAAACTGTTTTTT; CDR3 protein: CSVVDEKLFF
V gene: TRBV4-3; J gene: TRBJ2-1; clone size: -; D gene: TRBD1; CDR3 DNA: TGCGCCAGCAGCCAAGGGTACAGGGGGCGCAATGAGCAGTTCTTC; CDR3 protein: CASSQGYRGRNEQFF